The 21 T cell receptor beta chains reported below all come from one sample, sequenced in a study of blood T cell repertoires in COVID-19. Only in-frame clones appear in the TCRdb table, and some are missing; sequencing was by immunoSEQ multiplex PCR. The table lists roughly 250,000 clones, roughly 85% of them singletons, with around 1.8% in the top ten. The source material was PBMCs or T cells enriched from blood (not recorded which). These receptors were obtained from a woman between 45 and 65 years old who had recovered from COVID-19.

This chain uses TRBV5-4 with TRBJ1-1; 10 bases are shared with TRBD1. The junction had 7 bases not matched to a gene; V was cut back by 6 bases and J by 8 bases. This CDR3 is 13 amino acids long. CDR1 SGHNT and CDR2 YYREEE come from the germline V gene (reference sequence). The CDR3 loop reads CASTLGGQGEAFF. CDR3 DNA sequence: TGTGCCAGCACCCTGGGGGGACAGGGGGAAGCTTTCTTT.

The chain uses TRBV9 and TRBJ1-2; 9 bases are a match to TRBD1. Germline CDR1 and CDR2: SGDLS and YYNGEE. CDR3 length: 14 amino acids. Losses at the gene ends were 0 bases for V and 8 bases for J; bases not matched to a gene: 5. The CDR3 sequence: CASSVDRGRGGYTF. For the CDR3, the DNA is TGTGCCAGCAGCGTAGACAGGGGGCGCGGAGGCTACACCTTC.

The rearrangement links TRBV7-8 to TRBJ2-5, with D hard to call. The V end lost 5 bases, the J end lost 7 bases, and 23 bases lay between the germline ends. Germline V CDR1 and CDR2: SGHVS, FQNEAQ. The CDR3 runs 16 residues. In DNA form, the CDR3 reads TGTGCCAGCAGCCTCGGAGAGCCGGGTCCCCGGTGGACCCAGTACTTC. Translating gives CASSLGEPGPRWTQYF.

CDR3: CASSLPPTSGSQPGGEETQYF. Here the CDR3 DNA reads TGTGCCAGCAGTCTCCCCCCTACTAGCGGGAGCCAGCCGGGGGGGGAAGAGACCCAGTACTTC. The V call is TRBV28, the J call TRBJ2-5; 11 nucleotides agree with TRBD2. Germline V gene lookup returns CDR1 MDHEN and CDR2 SYDVKM. The CDR3 runs 21 residues. V dropped 5 bases and J dropped 3; count of bases not matched to a gene: 23. The entire variable domain, with the rest obtained from reference TRBV28 and TRBJ2-5, is as follows: DVKVTQSSRYLVKRTGEKVFLECVQDMDHENMFWYRQDPGLGLRLIYFSYDVKMKEKGDIPEGYSVSREKKERFSLILESASTNQTSMYLCASSLPPTSGSQPGGEETQYFGPGTRLLVL.

This clone was seen only once. V gene TRBV12-3 or TRBV12-4 combines with J gene TRBJ1-1; the D gene is possibly TRBD1 (6 bases). The CDR3 loop spans 13 amino acids. The V end lost 8 bases, the J end lost 1 base, and 11 bases lay between the germline ends. CDR3 protein: CASLRQANTEAFF. In nucleotides, the CDR3 is TGTGCCAGCTTAAGACAGGCGAACACTGAAGCTTTCTTT.

The chain combines TRBV5-1 with TRBJ1-4, with 7 nucleotides matching TRBD1. Germline trimming cut 0 bases from V and 0 bases from J; bases unmatched to any gene: 8. The germline V gene has CDR1 SGHRS and CDR2 YFSETQ. The CDR3 covers 18 residues. The CDR3 DNA is TGCGCCAGCAGCTTGGCCAGGGACAGTCAGGCAACTAATGAAAAACTGTTTTTT. It is translated as CASSLARDSQATNEKLFF.

The chain employs TRBV13 and TRBJ2-7; TRBD2 is a possible D gene (5 bases). The V gene's germline CDR1 is PRHDT and CDR2 FYEKMQ (reference sequence). The CDR3 contains 12 residues. V was trimmed by 5 bases and J by 7 bases, leaving 12 bases between them. The CDR3 spells CASSAARGEQYF. The CDR3 bases are TGTGCCAGCAGCGCAGCCCGCGGGGAGCAGTACTTC. The complete variable domain, with remaining parts taken from reference TRBV13 and TRBJ2-7, reads AAGVIQSPRHLIKEKRETATLKCYPIPRHDTVYWYQQGPGQDPQFLISFYEKMQSDKGSIPDRFSAQQFSDYHSELNMSSLELGDSALYFCASSAARGEQYFGPGTRLTVT.

The table lists this clone with a count of one. V gene TRBV5-1 combines with J gene TRBJ2-1; possibly TRBD2 for D (6 bases). V gave up 5 bases and J gave up 0 bases, with 12 bases separating them. Germline assignment: CDR1 SGHRS and CDR2 YFSETQ. This CDR3 is built from 15 residues. Written as DNA, the CDR3 is TGCGCCAGCAGGACCGTGGGGGGCTCCTACAATGAGCAGTTCTTC. Translated, it gives CASRTVGGSYNEQFF.

The chain carries TRBV24-1 and TRBJ2-1, with a possible D match to TRBD2 (7 bases). The V and J ends lost 9 bases and 5 bases respectively, with 19 bases between them. The CDR3 has 15 amino acids. From germline, CDR1 is KGHDR and CDR2 SFDVKD. The CDR3 DNA sequence: TGTGCCACCTCAAAACGGGGGGCCCGGAACAATGAGCAGTTCTTC. It specifies CATSKRGARNNEQFF.

The V gene is TRBV3-1 (or the pseudogene TRBV3-2), the J gene TRBJ1-2; D is perhaps TRBD1 (6 bases). Germline loops: CDR1 LGHDT, CDR2 YNNKEL (reference sequence). The CDR3 is made up of 14 amino acids. V gave up 2 bases and J gave up 6 bases, with 13 bases separating them. The CDR3 here is CASSQLAGDDGYTF. The CDR3 DNA follows: TGTGCCAGCAGCCAACTGGCAGGGGACGATGGCTACACCTTC.

The V and J genes are TRBV28 and TRBJ1-4; TRBD1 might be the D (5 bases). Germline loops: CDR1 MDHEN, CDR2 SYDVKM. V was clipped by 4 bases and J by 5 bases, with 14 bases between them. CDR3 length: 15 amino acids. The CDR3 sequence: CASSSRSDKNEKLFF. The DNA for the CDR3 is TGTGCCAGCAGTTCCAGATCGGACAAGAATGAAAAACTGTTTTTT.

Here the CDR3 reads CASRQMGGGSYTDTQYF. CDR3 DNA: TGTGCCAGCAGACAGATGGGAGGAGGTTCCTACACAGATACGCAGTATTTT. V is TRBV3-1 (or the pseudogene TRBV3-2) and J is TRBJ2-3; weak D call: TRBD2 (6 bases). The V end was cut by 6 bases, the J end by 2 bases, with 21 bases between. This CDR3 is 17 amino acids long. The germline V gene encodes CDR1 LGHDT and CDR2 YNNKEL (reference sequence).

The chain joins TRBV28 to TRBJ1-5; the D gene is possibly TRBD1 (5 bases). Germline assignment: CDR1 MDHEN and CDR2 SYDVKM. Trimming took 2 bases from V and 4 from J, leaving 9 bases between them. The CDR3 has 14 amino acids. This CDR3 reads CASSLQGRNQPQHF. In nucleotides, the CDR3 is TGTGCCAGCAGTTTACAGGGCAGAAATCAGCCCCAGCATTTT.

In this sample, this clone turned up once. The rearrangement links TRBV13 to TRBJ2-7; 9 bases match TRBD2. Germline V gene data show CDR1 as PRHDT and CDR2 as FYEKMQ (reference sequence). V lost 4 bases to trimming and J lost 7 bases; unmatched junction nucleotides: 8. The CDR3 sequence is 14 residues long. The CDR3: CASSWDSGSGEQYF. The CDR3 nucleotides read TGTGCCAGCAGCTGGGATAGCGGGAGTGGTGAGCAGTACTTC. Full variable domain (outside the CDR3, taken from reference TRBV13 and TRBJ2-7): AAGVIQSPRHLIKEKRETATLKCYPIPRHDTVYWYQQGPGQDPQFLISFYEKMQSDKGSIPDRFSAQQFSDYHSELNMSSLELGDSALYFCASSWDSGSGEQYFGPGTRLTVT.

The chain combines TRBV10-2 with TRBJ2-7; perhaps TRBD1 as D (5 bases). CDR1 is WSHSY, CDR2 SAAADI, per germline. The CDR3 has 12 amino acids. Trimming pared 6 bases from V and 4 bases from J, leaving 10 bases between. The CDR3 coding sequence is TGCGCCAGCAGGACACAGGCTTACGAGCAGTACTTC. Encoded protein: CASRTQAYEQYF.

CDR3 protein: CASSMGQGVGDTQYF. CDR3 nucleotides: TGTGCCAGTAGTATGGGACAGGGGGTCGGGGATACGCAGTATTTT. The chain combines TRBV19 with TRBJ2-3; TRBD1 matches at 11 bases. Germline CDR1 LNHDA, CDR2 SQIVND (reference sequence). Unmatched junction bases numbered 5, after V lost 3 bases and J lost 6 bases. This CDR3 spans 15 amino acids.

The chain is built from TRBV3-1 (or the pseudogene TRBV3-2) and TRBJ1-2; 7 bases fit TRBD1. V lost 3 bases, J lost 4 bases, and 5 bases stayed unmatched. Per germline, CDR1 LGHDT and CDR2 YNNKEL (reference sequence). This CDR3 has 14 residues. CDR3 loop: CASSHPGQSYGYTF. Written as DNA, the CDR3 is TGTGCCAGCAGCCATCCGGGACAGAGCTATGGCTACACCTTC.

The V gene is TRBV27, the J gene TRBJ2-7, with D hard to call. The ends were cut back, 8 bases at V and 3 bases at J, with 11 bases in the middle. The CDR3 sequence is 12 residues long. Per the germline V gene, CDR1 is MNHEY and CDR2 is SMNVEV (reference sequence). The CDR3 protein is CASVPGGYEQYF. CDR3 sequence (DNA): TGTGCCAGCGTCCCGGGTGGCTACGAGCAGTACTTC.

This clone was seen more than once but under ten times. The chain uses TRBV5-1 and TRBJ2-1, with 7 positions matching TRBD2. CDR1 and CDR2 (germline): SGHRS, YFSETQ. The J segment lost 7 bases and the V segment lost 4 bases, leaving 11 bases of the junction unmatched. The CDR3 sequence is 15 residues long. The CDR3 nucleotides read TGCGCCAGCAGCCCCAGAGCGGGAATTGCAAATGAGCAGTTCTTC. This translates into CASSPRAGIANEQFF.

The genes are TRBV5-1 and TRBJ1-6; 7 positions match TRBD1. V dropped 4 bases and J dropped 8; count of bases not matched to a gene: 6. The CDR3 is 14 residues long. CDR1 is SGHRS, CDR2 YFSETQ, per germline. The CDR3 sequence is CASSLDRDDSPLHF. CDR3 nucleotide sequence: TGCGCCAGCAGCCTCGACAGGGATGATTCACCCCTCCACTTT. Supplemented by reference TRBV5-1 and TRBJ1-6, the full variable domain reads KAGVTQTPRYLIKTRGQQVTLSCSPISGHRSVSWYQQTPGQGLQFLFEYFSETQRNKGNFPGRFSGRQFSNSRSEMNVSTLELGDSALYLCASSLDRDDSPLHFGNGTRLTVT.

The chain combines TRBV12-3 or TRBV12-4 with TRBJ1-1, with D possibly matching TRBD1 (5 bases). V lost 7 bases and J 1 base, leaving 10 bases between the germline ends. The CDR3 is 13 amino acids. For the CDR3, the DNA is TGTGCCAGCAAACCTACAGGGAACACTGAAGCTTTCTTT. This gives the protein CASKPTGNTEAFF.